This T cell receptor (beta chain) stems from a study of blood T cell repertoires in COVID-19. In the study overall: PBMCs, B-cell-depleted T cells, or T cells were the source of the cDNA or gDNA that made up the material.

Source study methods: Estimated nucleated cell counts came from reference gene primer amplification. The assay was immunoSEQ multiplex PCR, and TCRdb's table has in-frame clones only and misses some. D and trimming come from the DNA, and the V and J calls and clone size come from that table. The sample consists of 150,000 to 200,000 clones, over 80% of them appearing once. The V gene lost 3 bases and the J gene lost 1 base, with 6 bases spanning the gap. The CDR3 spans 14 residues. Germline CDR1 and CDR2: KGHSH and LQKENI. This TCR was sampled from a man between 60 and 75 years old with COVID-19, enrolled during active disease. Sequenced sample: peripheral blood. V and J are TRBV18 and TRBJ2-2, with D unclear. The chain's CDR3 is CASSPLLNTGELFF. The DNA of the CDR3 is TGTGCCAGCTCACCCCTACTGAACACCGGGGAGCTGTTTTTT.